The clone carrying this TCR beta chain came up a few times. This sample stems from a study of shared clonotypes between healthy human individuals. On the study more broadly: Donor composition was a couple of women and three men, aged 18 to 49.

Investigators spread the genomic DNA of each subset evenly over several immunoSEQ plates. Ten immunoSEQ deep assay plates were used to sequence unsorted PBMC DNA. The data were produced by immunoSEQ multiplex PCR, yet TCRdb's version contains in-frame clones alone and is incomplete. This table holds 400,000 to 500,000 clones, roughly four fifths found once. V was clipped by 0 bases and J by 7 bases, with 11 bases between them. Germline values: CDR1 SGHRS, CDR2 YFSETQ. The CDR3 extends over 13 amino acids. The donors were all Caucasian adults (living in Nashville, Tennessee). The V gene is TRBV5-1, the J gene TRBJ2-7; D uncertain. This TCR derives from a woman in her thirties or forties in good health. Some clones in this sample may be carry-over from other donors' samples. The sample comprised PBMCs. The CDR3 sequence is CASSLDGSREQYF. DNA of the CDR3: TGCGCCAGCAGCTTGGACGGTAGTCGGGAGCAGTACTTC.